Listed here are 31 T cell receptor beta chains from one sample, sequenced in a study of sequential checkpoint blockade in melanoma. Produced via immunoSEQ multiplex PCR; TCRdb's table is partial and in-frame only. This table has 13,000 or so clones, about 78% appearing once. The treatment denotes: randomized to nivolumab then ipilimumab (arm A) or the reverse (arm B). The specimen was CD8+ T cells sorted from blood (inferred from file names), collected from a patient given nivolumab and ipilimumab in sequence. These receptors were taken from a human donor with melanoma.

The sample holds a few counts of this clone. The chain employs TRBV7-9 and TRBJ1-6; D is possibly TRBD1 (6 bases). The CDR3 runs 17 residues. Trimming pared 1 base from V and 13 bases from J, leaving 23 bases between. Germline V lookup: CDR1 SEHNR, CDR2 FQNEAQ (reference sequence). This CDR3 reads CASSLELRDTPLSPLHF. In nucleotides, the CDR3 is TGTGCCAGCAGCTTAGAGCTAAGGGACACCCCGTTGTCGCCCCTCCACTTT.

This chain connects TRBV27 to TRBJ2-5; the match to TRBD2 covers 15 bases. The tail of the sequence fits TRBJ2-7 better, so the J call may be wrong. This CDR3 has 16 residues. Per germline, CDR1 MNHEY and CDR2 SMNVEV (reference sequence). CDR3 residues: CASSSGTSGRSYEQYF. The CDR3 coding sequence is TGTGCCAGCAGCTCAGGGACTAGCGGGAGGTCCTACGAGCAGTACTTC.

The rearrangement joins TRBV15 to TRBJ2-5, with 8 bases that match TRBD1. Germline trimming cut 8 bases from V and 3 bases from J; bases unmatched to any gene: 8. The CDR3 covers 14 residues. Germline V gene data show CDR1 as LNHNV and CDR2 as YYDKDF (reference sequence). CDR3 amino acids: CATADREYEETQYF. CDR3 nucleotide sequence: TGTGCCACCGCGGACAGGGAGTATGAAGAGACCCAGTACTTC.

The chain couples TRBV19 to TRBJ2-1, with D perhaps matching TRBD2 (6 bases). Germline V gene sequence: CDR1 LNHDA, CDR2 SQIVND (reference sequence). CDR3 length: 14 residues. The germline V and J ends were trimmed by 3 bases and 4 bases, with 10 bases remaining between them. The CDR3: CASSMVGGYNEQFF. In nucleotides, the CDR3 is TGTGCCAGTAGTATGGTGGGGGGTTACAATGAGCAGTTCTTC.

The CDR3 bases are TGTGCCAGCAGCTCGAGCCAGGGTGTGGAGCTGTTTTTT. Translated, it gives CASSSSQGVELFF. The rearrangement joins TRBV7-8 to TRBJ2-2, with D maybe TRBD1 (5 bases). The ends were cut back, 4 bases at V and 10 bases at J, with 13 bases in the middle. Germline CDR1 is SGHVS and CDR2 is FQNEAQ. The CDR3 runs to 13 residues.

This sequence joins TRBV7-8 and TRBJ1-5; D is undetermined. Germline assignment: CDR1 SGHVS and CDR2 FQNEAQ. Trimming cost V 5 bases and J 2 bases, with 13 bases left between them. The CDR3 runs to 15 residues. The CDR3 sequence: CASSRWLEGNQPQHF. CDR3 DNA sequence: TGTGCCAGCAGCCGGTGGCTGGAGGGCAATCAGCCCCAGCATTTT.

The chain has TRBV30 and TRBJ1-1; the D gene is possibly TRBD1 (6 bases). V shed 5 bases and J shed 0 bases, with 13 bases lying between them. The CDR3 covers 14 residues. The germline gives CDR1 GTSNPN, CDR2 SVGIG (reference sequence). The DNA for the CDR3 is TGTGCCTGGGGACCGGGACACATGAACACTGAAGCTTTCTTT. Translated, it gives CAWGPGHMNTEAFF.

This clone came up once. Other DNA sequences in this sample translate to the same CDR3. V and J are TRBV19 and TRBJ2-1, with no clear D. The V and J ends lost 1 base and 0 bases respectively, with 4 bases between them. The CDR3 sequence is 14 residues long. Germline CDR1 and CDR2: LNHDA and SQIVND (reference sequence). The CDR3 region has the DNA TGTGCCAGTAGTATAGGCAGCTCCTACAATGAGCAGTTCTTC. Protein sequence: CASSIGSSYNEQFF.

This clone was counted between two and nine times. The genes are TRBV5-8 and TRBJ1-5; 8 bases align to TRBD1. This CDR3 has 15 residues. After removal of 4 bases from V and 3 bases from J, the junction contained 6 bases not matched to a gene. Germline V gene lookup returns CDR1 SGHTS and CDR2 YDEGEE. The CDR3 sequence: CASSSGQGFNQPQHF. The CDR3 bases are TGTGCCAGCAGCAGCGGACAGGGATTCAATCAGCCCCAGCATTTT.

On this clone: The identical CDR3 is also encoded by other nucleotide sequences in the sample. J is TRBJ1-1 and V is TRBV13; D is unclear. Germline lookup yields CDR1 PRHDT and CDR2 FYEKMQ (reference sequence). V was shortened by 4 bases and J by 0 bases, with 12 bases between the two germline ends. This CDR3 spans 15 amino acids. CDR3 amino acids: CASSSRGGMNTEAFF. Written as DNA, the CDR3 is TGTGCCAGCAGCTCACGGGGAGGGATGAACACTGAAGCTTTCTTT.

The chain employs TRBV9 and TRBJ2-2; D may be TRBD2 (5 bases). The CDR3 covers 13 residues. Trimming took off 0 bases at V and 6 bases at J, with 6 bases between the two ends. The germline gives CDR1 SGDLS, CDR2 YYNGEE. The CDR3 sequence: CASSVELAGELFF. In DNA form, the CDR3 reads TGTGCCAGCAGCGTAGAACTAGCCGGGGAGCTGTTTTTT.

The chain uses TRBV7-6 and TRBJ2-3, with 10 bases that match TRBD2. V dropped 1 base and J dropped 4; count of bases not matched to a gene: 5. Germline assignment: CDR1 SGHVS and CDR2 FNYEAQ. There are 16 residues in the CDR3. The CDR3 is CASSLEASGSADTQYF. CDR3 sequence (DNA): TGTGCCAGCAGCTTAGAGGCTAGCGGGAGTGCAGATACGCAGTATTTT.

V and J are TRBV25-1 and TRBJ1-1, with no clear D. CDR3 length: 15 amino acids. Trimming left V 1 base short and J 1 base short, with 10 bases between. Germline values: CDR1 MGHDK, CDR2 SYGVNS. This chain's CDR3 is CASSEWAGPNTEAFF. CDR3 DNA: TGTGCCAGCAGTGAATGGGCAGGTCCGAACACTGAAGCTTTCTTT.

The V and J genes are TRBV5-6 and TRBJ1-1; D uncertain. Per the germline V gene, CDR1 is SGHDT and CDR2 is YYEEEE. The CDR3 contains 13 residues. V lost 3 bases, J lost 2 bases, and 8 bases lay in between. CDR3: CASSSLLNTEAFF. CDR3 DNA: TGTGCCAGCAGCTCCCTCCTCAACACTGAAGCTTTCTTT.

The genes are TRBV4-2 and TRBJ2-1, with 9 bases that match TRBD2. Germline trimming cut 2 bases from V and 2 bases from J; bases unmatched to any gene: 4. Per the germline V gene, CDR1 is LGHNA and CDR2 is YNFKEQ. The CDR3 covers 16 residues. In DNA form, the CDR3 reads TGTGCCAGCAGCCAACCCCTAGCGGGAACCTACAATGAGCAGTTCTTC. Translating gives CASSQPLAGTYNEQFF.

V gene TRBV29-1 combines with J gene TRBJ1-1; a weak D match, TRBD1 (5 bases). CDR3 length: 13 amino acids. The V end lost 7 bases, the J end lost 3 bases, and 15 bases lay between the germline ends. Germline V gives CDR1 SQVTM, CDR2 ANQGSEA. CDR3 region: CSGWGGDDTEAFF. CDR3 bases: TGCAGCGGCTGGGGGGGGGACGACACTGAAGCTTTCTTT.

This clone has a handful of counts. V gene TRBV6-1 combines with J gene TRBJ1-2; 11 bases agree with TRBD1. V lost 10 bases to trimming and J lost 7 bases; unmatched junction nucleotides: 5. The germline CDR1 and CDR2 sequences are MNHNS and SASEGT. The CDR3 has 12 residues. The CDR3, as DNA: TGTGCCACCGGACAGGGGGCTTTTGGCTACACCTTC. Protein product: CATGQGAFGYTF.

CDR3 in amino acids: CASSQDSASGRTEQFF. Here the CDR3 DNA reads TGCGCCAGCAGCCAAGATTCGGCTAGCGGGAGGACTGAGCAGTTCTTC. The chain is built from TRBV4-3 and TRBJ2-1, with 11 bases identical to TRBD2. The CDR3 length is 16 residues. J gave up 9 bases and V 0 bases, and 7 bases lay outside the gene matches. The germline CDR1 and CDR2 sequences are LGHNA and YSLEER.

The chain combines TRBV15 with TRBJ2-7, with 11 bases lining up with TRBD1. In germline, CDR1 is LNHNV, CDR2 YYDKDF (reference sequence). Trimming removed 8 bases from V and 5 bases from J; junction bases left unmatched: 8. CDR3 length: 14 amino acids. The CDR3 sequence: CATGDRGLVNEQYF. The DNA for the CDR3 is TGTGCCACCGGGGACAGGGGGTTAGTCAACGAGCAGTACTTC.

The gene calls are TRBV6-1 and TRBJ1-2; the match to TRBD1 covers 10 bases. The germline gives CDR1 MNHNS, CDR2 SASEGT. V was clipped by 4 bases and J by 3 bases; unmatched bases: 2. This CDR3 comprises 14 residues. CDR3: CASSGGTGDYGYTF. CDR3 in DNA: TGTGCCAGCAGTGGGGGGACAGGGGACTATGGCTACACCTTC.

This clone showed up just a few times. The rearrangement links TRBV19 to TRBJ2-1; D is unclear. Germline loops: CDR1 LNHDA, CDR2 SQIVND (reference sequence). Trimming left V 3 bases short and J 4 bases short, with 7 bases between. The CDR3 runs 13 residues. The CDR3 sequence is CASSMSLYNEQFF. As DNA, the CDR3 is TGTGCCAGTAGTATGTCCCTTTACAATGAGCAGTTCTTC.

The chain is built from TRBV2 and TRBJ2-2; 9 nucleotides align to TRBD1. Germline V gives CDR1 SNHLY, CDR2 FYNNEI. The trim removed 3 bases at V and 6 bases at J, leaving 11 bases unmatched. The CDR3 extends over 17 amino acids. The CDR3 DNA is TGTGCCAGCAGTGACTTTTTTCGAACAGGGGGCTCCGGGGAGCTGTTTTTT. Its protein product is CASSDFFRTGGSGELFF.

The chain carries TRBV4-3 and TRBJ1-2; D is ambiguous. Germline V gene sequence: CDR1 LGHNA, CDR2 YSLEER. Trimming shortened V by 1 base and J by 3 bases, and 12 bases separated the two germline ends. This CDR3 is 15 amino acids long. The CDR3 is CASSQGLNEDYGYTF. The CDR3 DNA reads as TGCGCCAGCAGCCAAGGGCTCAACGAAGACTATGGCTACACCTTC.

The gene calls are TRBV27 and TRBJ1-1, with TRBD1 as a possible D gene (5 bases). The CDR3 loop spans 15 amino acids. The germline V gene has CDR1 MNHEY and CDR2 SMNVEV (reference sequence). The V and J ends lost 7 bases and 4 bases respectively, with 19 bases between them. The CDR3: CASTPGTRGSTEAFF. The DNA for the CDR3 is TGTGCCAGCACCCCCGGGACGCGGGGGAGCACTGAAGCTTTCTTT.

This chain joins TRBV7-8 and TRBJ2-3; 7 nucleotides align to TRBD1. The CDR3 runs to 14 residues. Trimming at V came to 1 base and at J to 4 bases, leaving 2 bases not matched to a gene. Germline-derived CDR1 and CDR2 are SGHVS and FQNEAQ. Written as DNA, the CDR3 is TGTGCCAGCAGCTTAGGGCAGGGGGCAGATACGCAGTATTTT. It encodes CASSLGQGADTQYF.

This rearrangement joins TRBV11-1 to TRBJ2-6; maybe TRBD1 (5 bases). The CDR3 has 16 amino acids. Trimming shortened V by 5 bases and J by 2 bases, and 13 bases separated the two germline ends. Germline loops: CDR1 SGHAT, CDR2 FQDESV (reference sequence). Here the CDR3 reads CASSQDEGAGANVLTF. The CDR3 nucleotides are TGTGCCAGCAGCCAAGATGAAGGGGCTGGGGCCAACGTCCTGACTTTC.

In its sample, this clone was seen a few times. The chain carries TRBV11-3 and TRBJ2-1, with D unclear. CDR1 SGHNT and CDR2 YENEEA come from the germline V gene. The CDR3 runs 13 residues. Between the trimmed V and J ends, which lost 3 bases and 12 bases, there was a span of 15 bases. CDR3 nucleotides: TGTGCCAGCAGCTTTGGGTCCGGCGGCGGGCAGTTCTTC. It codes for CASSFGSGGGQFF. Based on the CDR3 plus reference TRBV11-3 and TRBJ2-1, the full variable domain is EAGVVQSPRYKIIEKKQPVAFWCNPISGHNTLYWYLQNLGQGPELLIRYENEEAVDDSQLPKDRFSAERLKGVDSTLKIQPAELGDSAVYLCASSFGSGGGQFFGPGTRLTVL.

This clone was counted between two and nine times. CDR3 bases: TGTGCCAGCAGCCCAGGAGCGGGGGGTGGGAGTACGCAGTATTTT. Translation: CASSPGAGGGSTQYF. The rearrangement links TRBV5-6 to TRBJ2-3; the match to TRBD2 covers 9 bases. V was clipped by 4 bases and J by 8 bases; unmatched bases: 11. This CDR3 comprises 15 residues. Germline-derived CDR1 and CDR2 are SGHDT and YYEEEE.

CDR3 sequence: CASSLDGIFIPTDTQYF. The CDR3 nucleotides are TGCGCCAGCAGCTTGGACGGGATTTTCATCCCCACAGATACGCAGTATTTT. This chain joins TRBV5-1 and TRBJ2-3; possible D gene TRBD2, 5 bases. V lost 0 bases to trimming and J lost 2 bases, with 16 bases between them. CDR1 and CDR2 (germline): SGHRS, YFSETQ. The CDR3 consists of 17 residues.

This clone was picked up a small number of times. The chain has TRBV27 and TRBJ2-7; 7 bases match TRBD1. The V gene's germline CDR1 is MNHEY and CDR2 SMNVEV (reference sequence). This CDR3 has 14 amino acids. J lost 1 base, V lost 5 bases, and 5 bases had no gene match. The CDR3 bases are TGTGCCAGCAGTCTGTCGACAGGGTCCTACGAGCAGTACTTC. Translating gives CASSLSTGSYEQYF.

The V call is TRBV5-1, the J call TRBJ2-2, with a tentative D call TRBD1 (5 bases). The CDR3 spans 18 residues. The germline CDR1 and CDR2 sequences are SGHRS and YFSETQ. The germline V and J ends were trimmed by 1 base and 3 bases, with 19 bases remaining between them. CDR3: CASSLRSQGRDYTGELFF. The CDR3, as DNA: TGCGCCAGCAGCTTGAGATCCCAGGGCAGGGATTACACCGGGGAGCTGTTTTTT.